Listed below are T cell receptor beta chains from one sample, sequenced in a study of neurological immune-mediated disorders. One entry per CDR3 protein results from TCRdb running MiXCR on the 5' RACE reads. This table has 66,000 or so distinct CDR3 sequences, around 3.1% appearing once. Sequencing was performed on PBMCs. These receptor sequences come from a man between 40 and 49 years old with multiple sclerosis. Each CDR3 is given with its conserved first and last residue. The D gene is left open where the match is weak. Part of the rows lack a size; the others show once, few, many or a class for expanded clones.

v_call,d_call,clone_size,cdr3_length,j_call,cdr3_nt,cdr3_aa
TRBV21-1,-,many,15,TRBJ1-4,TGTGCCAGCAGCTCACCGACAGGGGAGGTTGAAAAACTGTTTTTT,CASSSPTGEVEKLFF
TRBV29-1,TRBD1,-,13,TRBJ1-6,TGCAGCGTGGGGGACAGTAATAATTCAACCCTCAACTTT,CSVGDSNNSTLNF
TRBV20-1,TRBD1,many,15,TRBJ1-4,TGCAGTGCTAGAGATTGGGACAGGGGTAACGAAAAACTGTTTTTT,CSARDWDRGNEKLFF
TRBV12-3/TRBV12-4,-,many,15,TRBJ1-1,TGTGCCAGCAGGCCTGATAGGGTCAGGAACACTGAAGCTTTCTTT,CASRPDRVRNTEAFF
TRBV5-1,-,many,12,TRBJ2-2,TGCGCCAGCAGCCGATACACCGGGGAGCTGTTTTTT,CASSRYTGELFF
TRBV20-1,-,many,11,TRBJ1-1,TGCAGTGCTAGTTGGGTAACTGAAGCTTTCTTT,CSASWVTEAFF
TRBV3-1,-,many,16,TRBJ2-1,TGTGCCAGCAGCCCTAGGGCTGGGGACGGAGGGAGCGAGCAGTTCTTC,CASSPRAGDGGSEQFF
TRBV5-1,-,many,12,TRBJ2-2,TGCGCCAGCAGCTTGTCCCCCGGGGAGCTGTTTTTT,CASSLSPGELFF
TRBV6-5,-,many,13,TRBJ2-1,TGTGCCAGCGCAGTTGGGAGGGGGAATGAGCAGTTCTTC,CASAVGRGNEQFF
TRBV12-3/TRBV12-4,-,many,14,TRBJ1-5,TGTGCCAGCAGCCGTAACAGGTTGGGTCAGCCCCAGCATTTT,CASSRNRLGQPQHF
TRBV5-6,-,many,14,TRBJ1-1,TGTGCCAGCAGCTTGAGGCCACTGAACACTGAAGCTTTCTTT,CASSLRPLNTEAFF
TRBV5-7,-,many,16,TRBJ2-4,TGTGCCAGCACCCAACCGGGGTTGGGAAACAAAAACATTCAGTACTTC,CASTQPGLGNKNIQYF
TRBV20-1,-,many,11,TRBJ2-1,TGCAGTGCTAGAAGGGTAAATGAGCAGTTCTTC,CSARRVNEQFF
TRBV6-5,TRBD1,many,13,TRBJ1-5,TGTGCCAGCAGTCAGGGGGCGAGTCAGCCCCAGCATTTT,CASSQGASQPQHF
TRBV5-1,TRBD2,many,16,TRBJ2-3,TGCGCCAGCAGCGCGGCCCTAGCGGCTAGCACAGATACGCAGTATTTT,CASSAALAASTDTQYF
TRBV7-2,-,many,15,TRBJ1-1,TGTGCCAGCAGCCTAGACCGGGGCCAAGGGACTGAAGCTTTCTTT,CASSLDRGQGTEAFF